This T cell receptor (beta chain) was captured by sequencing in a study of patients and donors after allogeneic stem cell transplantation. This clonotype showed up just a few times. TCRdb re-analysed the RT-PCR reads in MiXCR, keeping a single row per CDR3 protein. The sample includes about 150,000 distinct CDR3 sequences, 24% seen only once; the top ten take 25% to 30%. The TCR sequence derives from a human donor who was either an allogeneic HSCT recipient or a stem cell or donor lymphocyte infusion donor (not recorded which). It is not recorded whose cells these are; they may come from a transplant donor. Material: blood, either unsorted or a sorted T cell fraction (not recorded which).

CDR3 residues: CAYGQSSILSYEQYF. CDR3 nucleotides: TGTGCCTACGGACAGTCATCTATCCTCTCCTACGAGCAGTACTTC. This chain connects TRBV30 to TRBJ2-7, with D tentatively TRBD1 (6 bases). In germline, CDR1 is GTSNPN, CDR2 SVGIG (reference sequence). The CDR3 totals 15 residues. V was pared by 7 bases and J by 0 bases, with 19 bases between. Full variable domain (missing parts from reference TRBV30 and TRBJ2-7): SQTIHQWPATLVQPVGSPLSLECTVEGTSNPNLYWYRQAAGRGLQLLFYSVGIGQISSEVPQNLSASRPQDRQFILSSKKLLLSDSGFYLCAYGQSSILSYEQYFGPGTRLTVT.